A single sample is the source of the 18 T cell receptor beta chains below, sequenced in a study of cytomegalovirus exposure and HLA in healthy donors. The method was immunoSEQ multiplex PCR; TCRdb's version includes in-frame clones alone and lacks a portion of them. The sample gives some 260,000 clones, roughly 90% of which show up once; around 12% is in the top ten. The sequenced material came from PBMCs. All receptors come from a man between 18 and 29 years old in good health and CMV-seropositive.

The chain recombines TRBV10-3 with TRBJ1-5; D call uncertain. The CDR3 sequence is 12 residues long. Germline assignment: CDR1 ENHRY and CDR2 SYGVKD. Trimming took 2 bases from V and 3 from J, leaving 2 bases between them. This CDR3 is CAISETNQPQHF. CDR3 nucleotides: TGTGCCATCAGTGAGACCAATCAGCCCCAGCATTTT.

This chain joins TRBV6-5 and TRBJ1-5, with D unclear. CDR1 and CDR2 from the germline V gene are MNHEY and SVGAGI. V dropped 2 bases and J dropped 5 bases, with 16 bases sitting between them. The CDR3 length is 16 residues. The DNA of the CDR3 is TGTGCCAGCAGTTACCCCTGGGTCTGGGCGGATCAGCCCCAGCATTTT. Translation: CASSYPWVWADQPQHF.

V gene TRBV28 combines with J gene TRBJ2-7; D may be TRBD2 (5 bases). The V gene lost 2 bases and the J gene lost 4 bases, with 12 bases spanning the gap. The CDR3 extends over 14 amino acids. Per the germline V gene, CDR1 is MDHEN and CDR2 is SYDVKM. The CDR3 spells CASSLRVEGYEQYF. The CDR3 bases are TGTGCCAGCAGTTTAAGGGTTGAGGGTTACGAGCAGTACTTC.

This chain uses TRBV27 with TRBJ1-2; 10 nucleotides line up with TRBD1. This CDR3 spans 16 amino acids. V trimming: 3 bases; J trimming: 4 bases; junction bases outside the gene matches: 8. Germline assignment: CDR1 MNHEY and CDR2 SMNVEV (reference sequence). The CDR3 DNA reads as TGTGCCAGCAGTTTGGCCGGGACAGGGGTTTCCTATGGCTACACCTTC. Its translation: CASSLAGTGVSYGYTF.

This chain joins TRBV10-3 and TRBJ2-7; 7 positions agree with TRBD2. This CDR3 contains 15 residues. Germline V gene data show CDR1 as ENHRY and CDR2 as SYGVKD. The junction had 6 bases not matched to a gene; V was cut back by 0 bases and J by 4 bases. The CDR3: CAISESGGSLYEQYF. Written as DNA, the CDR3 is TGTGCCATCAGTGAGTCGGGCGGGAGTCTTTACGAGCAGTACTTC.

The chain links TRBV7-6 to TRBJ2-3; D is unclear. CDR3 length equals 13 residues. The germline V gene encodes CDR1 SGHVS and CDR2 FNYEAQ. V was pared by 4 bases and J by 0 bases, with 5 bases between. CDR3 nucleotide sequence: TGTGCCAGCAGCTACCCTAGCACAGATACGCAGTATTTT. It codes for CASSYPSTDTQYF.

The chain joins TRBV30 to TRBJ1-2; no clear D gene. With 2 bases removed from V and 7 bases from J, the gap between germline ends came to 8 bases. This CDR3 has 11 residues. Germline lookup yields CDR1 GTSNPN and CDR2 SVGIG (reference sequence). The CDR3, as DNA: TGTGCCTGGAGTTTTAGCCCTGGCTACACCTTC. Its protein product is CAWSFSPGYTF.

The chain joins TRBV4-1 to TRBJ2-7; D call uncertain. V was shortened by 5 bases and J by 5 bases, with 22 bases between the two germline ends. This CDR3 region has 16 residues. Germline CDR1 is MGHRA and CDR2 is YSYEKL. In DNA, the CDR3 is TGCGCCAGCAGCTTGGGCCGGGCTATTACTTCGAACGAGCAGTACTTC. Protein: CASSLGRAITSNEQYF.

The chain links TRBV11-2 to TRBJ2-2, with D unresolved. CDR3 size: 17 residues. Trimming removed 5 bases at V and 4 bases at J, with 20 bases between. Germline V lookup: CDR1 SGHAT, CDR2 FQNNGV. The CDR3 nucleotides are TGTGCCAGCAGCCCCGGACGGAGAACTCGCGGCACCGGGGAGCTGTTTTTT. Its protein product is CASSPGRRTRGTGELFF.

The chain carries TRBV19 and TRBJ2-1; 8 positions agree with TRBD1. This CDR3 contains 14 residues. Germline V lookup: CDR1 LNHDA, CDR2 SQIVND (reference sequence). V trimming: 7 bases; J trimming: 8 bases; junction bases outside the gene matches: 10. DNA for the CDR3: TGTGCCAGTAAGTTGGTACAGGGGGTCGATGAGCAGTTCTTC. Its protein is CASKLVQGVDEQFF.

The rearrangement joins TRBV6-5 to TRBJ1-1, with unresolved D. CDR1 is MNHEY, CDR2 SVGAGI, per germline. The CDR3 is 11 amino acids. The V gene lost 7 bases and the J gene lost 5 bases, with 8 bases spanning the gap. The CDR3 DNA reads as TGTGCCAGCAAACTTAGGACTGAAGCTTTCTTT. Protein: CASKLRTEAFF.

DNA of the CDR3: TGTGCCAGCGCTAGCGGGAGCGTTACGAGGGAGCAGTACTTC. Its translation: CASASGSVTREQYF. The chain links TRBV7-2 to TRBJ2-7; 10 nucleotides agree with TRBD2. The CDR3 sequence is 14 residues long. After removal of 8 bases from V and 7 bases from J, the junction contained 11 bases not matched to a gene. Germline V lookup: CDR1 SGHTA, CDR2 FQGNSA.

The chain employs TRBV27 and TRBJ1-2; D is unresolved. V dropped 5 bases and J dropped 4 bases, with 20 bases sitting between them. The CDR3 runs 16 residues. Germline lookup yields CDR1 MNHEY and CDR2 SMNVEV (reference sequence). The CDR3 reads CASSSYVPGRSYGYTF. CDR3 DNA: TGTGCCAGCAGTAGCTATGTGCCGGGCCGTTCCTATGGCTACACCTTC.

This CDR3 is CASSVPGQLSGNTIYF. CDR3 in DNA: TGTGCCAGCAGTGTTCCGGGACAACTCTCTGGAAACACCATATATTTT. The chain uses TRBV25-1 and TRBJ1-3; a weak D match, TRBD1 (6 bases). The V gene's germline CDR1 is MGHDK and CDR2 SYGVNS. The CDR3 runs 16 residues. With 4 bases removed from V and 0 bases from J, the gap between germline ends came to 13 bases.

The chain has TRBV11-2 and TRBJ2-7; no clear D. The CDR3 has 12 residues. Germline CDR1 SGHAT, CDR2 FQNNGV. The V gene lost 2 bases and the J gene lost 1 base, with 3 bases spanning the gap. The CDR3 protein is CASSLWSYEQYF. The CDR3 nucleotides are TGTGCCAGCAGCTTATGGTCCTACGAGCAGTACTTC.

The chain is built from TRBV7-8 and TRBJ1-4; no clear D gene. V lost 6 bases, J lost 5 bases, and 19 bases lay in between. Per the germline V gene, CDR1 is SGHVS and CDR2 is FQNEAQ. CDR3 size: 16 residues. CDR3 protein: CASSRLPFLLNEKLFF. DNA for the CDR3: TGTGCCAGCAGTCGGCTCCCTTTCCTTCTCAATGAAAAACTGTTTTTT.

This chain uses TRBV14 with TRBJ2-7; TRBD1 matches at 7 bases. The CDR3 is 15 residues long. Germline V CDR1 and CDR2: SGHDN, FVKESK. J lost 2 bases, V lost 4 bases, and 8 bases had no gene match. CDR3 protein: CASSPNNRGAYEQYF. In DNA, the CDR3 is TGTGCCAGCAGCCCAAACAACAGGGGTGCCTACGAGCAGTACTTC. Variable domain in full (rest from reference TRBV14 and TRBJ2-7): EAGVTQFPSHSVIEKGQTVTLRCDPISGHDNLYWYRRVMGKEIKFLLHFVKESKQDESGMPNNRFLAERTGGTYSTLKVQPAELEDSGVYFCASSPNNRGAYEQYFGPGTRLTVT.

V is TRBV18 and J is TRBJ2-1, with 13 bases identical to TRBD2. CDR1 and CDR2 (germline): KGHSH, LQKENI. Trimming at V came to 3 bases and at J to 0 bases, leaving 14 bases not matched to a gene. The CDR3 has 21 residues. CDR3 amino acids: CASSPTPGTSGDGASYNEQFF. Here the CDR3 DNA reads TGTGCCAGCTCACCTACACCCGGGACTAGCGGGGACGGGGCCTCCTACAATGAGCAGTTCTTC.